This T cell receptor beta chain is drawn from a study of blood T cells in healthy people across ages. It was with a sample-barcoded 5' primer and a J-beta primer mix that a second PCR of roughly 7 to 12 cycles was run. Each single sample gave us at least 3 million CDR3-containing paired-end reads. TCRdb used MiXCR to reprocess the 5' RACE reads, holding one entry per CDR3 protein. The table has over a million distinct CDR3 sequences, 35% to 45% seen once. Germline values: CDR1 SGHTA, CDR2 FQGNSA. The length of the CDR3 is 16 residues. Trimming cost V 4 bases and J 3 bases; bases outside gene matches: 7. This clonotype was counted only a few times.

The sequencing input was blood. The V and J genes are TRBV7-2 and TRBJ1-3; 9 nucleotides match TRBD1. This clonotype was obtained from a woman aged 18 to 35 in good health. The CDR3, as DNA: TGTGCCAGCAGCTCGGCGGGACAGGGAGTTGGAAACACCATATATTTT. It specifies CASSSAGQGVGNTIYF. The full variable domain, its missing parts supplied by reference TRBV7-2 and TRBJ1-3, is GAGVSQSPSNKVTEKGKDVELRCDPISGHTALYWYRQSLGQGLEFLIYFQGNSAPDKSGLPSDRFSAERTGGSVSTLTIQRTQQEDSAVYLCASSSAGQGVGNTIYFGEGSWLTVV.